These T cell receptor beta chains were read from a single sample in a study of shared clonotypes between healthy human individuals. Data came from immunoSEQ multiplex PCR; TCRdb stores just in-frame clones and leaves some out. The sample lists about 680,000 clones; roughly 94% were seen once. Specimen: naive CD8+ T cells sorted from blood. These receptors originate from a man aged 30 to 45 in good health. The CDR3 runs from the conserved cysteine through the conserved F or W. A D gene is named only where the DNA matches it firmly. Size is stated for part of the rows, as once, few or many counts, or as a class when the clone is expanded.

CDR3 DNA,CDR3 protein,D gene,clone size,J gene,V gene,CDR3 length
TGTGCCAGCAGTTCCACAGGGTTAGGCCAGCCCCAGCATTTT,CASSSTGLGQPQHF,.,.,TRBJ1-5,TRBV28,14
TGCGCCAGCAGCTTGTTGGGTTCGGACACCGGGGAGCTGTTTTTT,CASSLLGSDTGELFF,.,.,TRBJ2-2,TRBV5-1,15
TGTGCCAGCAGTTACGGGGTACAGGCTGAAGCTTTCTTT,CASSYGVQAEAFF,.,.,TRBJ1-1,TRBV6-5,13
TGTGCCAGCAGTTTTTCGGCGGGGGTTGGAGAGACCCAGTACTTC,CASSFSAGVGETQYF,TRBD2,.,TRBJ2-5,TRBV28,15
TGTGCCAGCAGCTTAAGCAGCGGAGATCCCCCAATTTACAATGAGCAGTTCTTC,CASSLSSGDPPIYNEQFF,.,.,TRBJ2-1,TRBV11-3,18
TGTGCCAGCAGCACGGGGACCGGGGAGCTGTTTTTT,CASSTGTGELFF,.,.,TRBJ2-2,TRBV21-1,12
TGTGCCAGCAGCGCTAGCGGGACGGGGAACAATGAGCAGTTCTTC,CASSASGTGNNEQFF,TRBD2,.,TRBJ2-1,TRBV9,15
TGTGCCTGGGGGGGGTTCGGGACTAGCGATAAGAGCTCCTACAATGAGCAGTTCTTC,CAWGGFGTSDKSSYNEQFF,TRBD2,.,TRBJ2-1,TRBV30,19
TGTGCCAGCTCCGAACTAGGGGAGCCCCAGCATTTT,CASSELGEPQHF,.,.,TRBJ1-5,TRBV27,12
TGTGCCAGCAGCTCCGTTTGGACCGACCGGAACACTGAAGCTTTCTTT,CASSSVWTDRNTEAFF,.,.,TRBJ1-1,TRBV7-9,16
TGTGCCAGCGGGGACAGGGGTGTTGGGGCCCGAGGGGCGCAAGAGACCCAGTACTTC,CASGDRGVGARGAQETQYF,TRBD1,.,TRBJ2-5,TRBV11-1,19
TGTGCCAGCAGCGCCGCCTTTAGCGCTACTAGCACAGATACGCAGTATTTT,CASSAAFSATSTDTQYF,.,.,TRBJ2-3,TRBV9,17
TGTGCCAGCAGCGGAGGGGGCGTCGTGGGTGATGAAAAACTGTTTTTT,CASSGGGVVGDEKLFF,TRBD1,.,TRBJ1-4,TRBV7-9,16
TGTGCCATCAGTGAGTGGGACGGAGCCTACAATGAGCAGTTCTTC,CAISEWDGAYNEQFF,.,.,TRBJ2-1,TRBV10-3,15
TGTGCCAGCAGTTCCGGGGTGGATGGCTACACCTTC,CASSSGVDGYTF,.,.,TRBJ1-2,TRBV6-6,12
TGCAGCGATCATCCGGGGGGTCCACAGGGGTTTATGAACACTGAAGCTTTCTTT,CSDHPGGPQGFMNTEAFF,TRBD1,.,TRBJ1-1,TRBV29-1,18
TGTGCCAGCAGTTACTCGAATCCGGACAGTGAAAAACTGTTTTTT,CASSYSNPDSEKLFF,.,.,TRBJ1-4,TRBV6-6,15
TGTGCCAGCAGCTTATCCAGGACTAGCGACAATGAGCAGTTCTTC,CASSLSRTSDNEQFF,TRBD2,.,TRBJ2-1,TRBV7-9,15
TGTGCCAGCAGCCACCTGACAGGACCTACCTACGAGCAGTACTTC,CASSHLTGPTYEQYF,.,.,TRBJ2-7,TRBV7-8,15
TGTGCCAGCAGCTTAACGGGGACAGGAGTAAAGTATGGCTACACCTTC,CASSLTGTGVKYGYTF,TRBD1,.,TRBJ1-2,TRBV11-3,16
TGTGCCAGTAGTATAGGACCTGGAAACACCATATATTTT,CASSIGPGNTIYF,.,.,TRBJ1-3,TRBV19,13
TGTGCCAGCAGGACCGGGACAGGTCTTAAAGCTTTCTTT,CASRTGTGLKAFF,TRBD1,once,TRBJ1-1,TRBV6-1,13